These 5 T cell receptor beta chains were sequenced from one sample in a study of T cell responses to AZD1222 COVID-19 vaccine. Generated by immunoSEQ multiplex PCR, the TCRdb table keeps only in-frame clones and is missing some. The sample holds approximately 150,000 clones, roughly nine tenths seen once. The source was peripheral blood, collected 28 days after the second AZD1222 dose. The source of these receptors is an adult who received the AZD1222 COVID-19 vaccine.

The rearrangement links TRBV25-1 to TRBJ2-5; 7 bases fit TRBD1. The CDR3 covers 17 residues. V was clipped by 4 bases and J by 4 bases; unmatched bases: 15. Germline V gives CDR1 MGHDK, CDR2 SYGVNS. CDR3: CASSGPTLGGQTETQYF. The CDR3 nucleotides are TGTGCCAGCAGTGGACCCACCCTAGGGGGCCAGACAGAGACCCAGTACTTC.

The V and J genes are TRBV12-5 and TRBJ1-6; D unclear. Looked up from germline, CDR1 is LGHNT and CDR2 is FRNRAP. This CDR3 is 17 amino acids long. V shed 3 bases and J shed 5 bases, with 17 bases lying between them. The CDR3 region is CASGFRRITIDNSPLHF. CDR3 DNA: TGTGCTAGTGGTTTCCGAAGAATCACTATAGATAATTCACCCCTCCACTTT.

This clone appeared a single time. The chain has TRBV6-2 or TRBV6-3 and TRBJ2-5; D is unresolved. The germline V gene has CDR1 MNHEY and CDR2 SVGEGT. Trimming took off 6 bases at V and 1 base at J, with 12 bases between the two ends. This CDR3 spans 14 amino acids. The CDR3 DNA follows: TGTGCCAGCAGCTCCGGACCCGCCCAAGAGACCCAGTACTTC. It yields the protein CASSSGPAQETQYF.

This chain uses TRBV6-5 with TRBJ1-2; TRBD1 matches 8 bases. Germline loops: CDR1 MNHEY, CDR2 SVGAGI. The CDR3 spans 14 residues. V was clipped by 6 bases and J by 2 bases; unmatched bases: 5. CDR3 coding DNA: TGTGCCAGCAGGGACCAGGGGGCGAACTATGGCTACACCTTC. Translation gives CASRDQGANYGYTF.

The genes are TRBV7-8 and TRBJ1-2, with TRBD1 matching over 8 bases. Germline loops: CDR1 SGHVS, CDR2 FQNEAQ. V shed 1 base and J 0 bases; nucleotides not matched to a gene: 7. The CDR3 consists of 17 residues. The CDR3 DNA reads as TGTGCCAGCAGCTTAGGGGCAGGGGGCGCCCCTAACTATGGCTACACCTTC. Protein product: CASSLGAGGAPNYGYTF.